This T cell receptor (beta chain) was found in a study of CD8+ T cells in alopecia areata. Indicated treatment: oral pan-JAK inhibitor, 5-10 mg twice daily. Peripheral blood and lesional scalp punch biopsies came from alopecia areata patients. Study results and limitations: Lesional scalp displayed greater clonality than normal scalp, most notably in alopecia totalis/universalis.

This clone was observed a handful of times. The antigen is undetermined. Once RNA had been extracted, it was reverse transcribed into cDNA to act as the sequencing template. The table came from immunoSEQ multiplex PCR; TCRdb's copy has only in-frame clones and leaves some out. The sample has some 150,000 clones; 82% are singletons. This CDR3 contains 13 residues. Germline CDR1 reads MNHNY; CDR2 reads SVGAGI (reference sequence). Trimming took 11 bases from V and 5 from J, leaving 19 bases between them. The specimen was CD8+ T cells sorted from blood, collected at week 4, from a patient treated with tofacitinib. The chain combines TRBV6-6 with TRBJ2-7; weak D call: TRBD2 (7 bases). The source of this sequence is a human donor with alopecia areata. CDR3 DNA: TGTGCCCTTGGGAAAGGGGGGGGAGACGAGCAGTACTTC. Translation gives CALGKGGGDEQYF.